Below are 30 T cell receptor beta chains sequenced from a single sample in a study of blood T cell repertoires in COVID-19. Measured with immunoSEQ multiplex PCR; TCRdb has only the in-frame clones, and not every one. This sample carries fewer than 30,000 clones, roughly 91% of them seen once, and the ten largest clones take roughly 8%. The sequencing input was peripheral blood. The receptor set was obtained from a man aged 45-65 years with active COVID-19.

This sequence joins TRBV12-5 and TRBJ2-5; 9 bases fit TRBD2. The CDR3 runs 16 residues. The germline gives CDR1 LGHNT, CDR2 FRNRAP. J gave up 4 bases and V 3 bases, and 9 bases lay outside the gene matches. CDR3 region: CASGFRVGGRAETQYF. In DNA, the CDR3 is TGTGCTAGTGGTTTTAGGGTAGGCGGGAGGGCAGAGACCCAGTACTTC.

The chain recombines TRBV4-3 with TRBJ2-2; D call uncertain. The CDR3 covers 13 residues. V was pared by 3 bases and J by 6 bases, with 8 bases between. Looked up from germline, CDR1 is LGHNA and CDR2 is YSLEER. The CDR3 DNA reads as TGCGCCAGCAGCCATAGTAACTCCGGGGAGCTGTTTTTT. Encoded protein: CASSHSNSGELFF.

The V and J genes are TRBV29-1 and TRBJ1-4; D is perhaps TRBD1 (6 bases). The CDR3 loop spans 14 amino acids. V was cut by 1 base and J by 4 bases, with 10 bases left in between. Germline CDR1 is SQVTM and CDR2 is ANQGSEA. The CDR3 nucleotides are TGCAGCGTTGAAGGGACAGTCCTTAATGAAAAACTGTTTTTT. Its protein product is CSVEGTVLNEKLFF.

The V gene is TRBV6-5, the J gene TRBJ1-2; possible D gene TRBD1, 6 bases. Germline-derived CDR1 and CDR2 are MNHEY and SVGAGI. This CDR3 contains 13 residues. V was clipped by 2 bases and J by 4 bases, with 8 bases between them. CDR3 sequence (DNA): TGTGCCAGCAGTTACGGGGGCTTCTATGGCTACACCTTC. Translated, it gives CASSYGGFYGYTF.

The chain uses TRBV7-8 and TRBJ2-6; a weak D match, TRBD1 (5 bases). The CDR3 contains 18 residues. V was trimmed by 5 bases and J by 4 bases, leaving 21 bases between them. The germline V gene encodes CDR1 SGHVS and CDR2 FQNEAQ. CDR3 nucleotides: TGTGCCAGCAGCCCAACGCTTGTCAGGGCGAGAGGGGCCAACGTCCTGACTTTC. Translating gives CASSPTLVRARGANVLTF.

This sequence joins TRBV2 and TRBJ2-1, with D possibly matching TRBD2 (6 bases). V was shortened by 0 bases and J by 6 bases, with 9 bases between the two germline ends. Per the germline V gene, CDR1 is SNHLY and CDR2 is FYNNEI. The length of the CDR3 is 14 residues. The CDR3 DNA sequence: TGTGCCAGCAGTGAAGCGAGGGGACTCAATGAGCAGTTCTTC. As protein: CASSEARGLNEQFF.

The chain combines TRBV6-5 with TRBJ2-2; a weak D match, TRBD2 (6 bases). Germline V gives CDR1 MNHEY, CDR2 SVGAGI. The CDR3 spans 15 residues. V dropped 7 bases and J dropped 0 bases, with 12 bases sitting between them. For the CDR3, the DNA is TGTGCCAGCACCTCCCCGGGAGCGAACACCGGGGAGCTGTTTTTT. Its protein is CASTSPGANTGELFF.

The chain employs TRBV13 and TRBJ1-1; D possibly corresponds to TRBD1 (6 bases). V lost 4 bases and J lost 0, with 9 bases in between. The CDR3 has 14 amino acids. Looked up from germline, CDR1 is PRHDT and CDR2 is FYEKMQ (reference sequence). The CDR3 DNA follows: TGTGCCAGCAGCTATGGACAGATGAACACTGAAGCTTTCTTT. Protein product: CASSYGQMNTEAFF.

The chain couples TRBV14 to TRBJ1-1; 8 nucleotides match TRBD1. CDR1 is SGHDN, CDR2 FVKESK, per germline. Trimming at V came to 4 bases and at J to 0 bases, leaving 10 bases not matched to a gene. CDR3 length equals 17 residues. This CDR3 is CASSLFGQGKLNTEAFF. The CDR3 DNA sequence: TGTGCCAGCAGCCTCTTTGGACAGGGTAAATTGAACACTGAAGCTTTCTTT.

The rearrangement uses TRBV5-6 and TRBJ1-2; no definite D call. Trimming pared 4 bases from V and 4 bases from J, leaving 8 bases between. The CDR3 is made up of 12 amino acids. Germline CDR1 and CDR2: SGHDT and YYEEEE. CDR3 nucleotides: TGTGCCAGCAGCCCCGGGATCTATGGCTACACCTTC. Translation gives CASSPGIYGYTF.

This clone is categorized as medium-sized. The CDR3 here is CASSEAGTAGNTIYF. The CDR3 DNA sequence: TGTGCCAGCAGCGAGGCCGGGACAGCTGGAAACACCATATATTTT. This sequence joins TRBV9 and TRBJ1-3; TRBD1 matches 7 bases. The V gene end was trimmed by 3 bases and the J gene end by 2 bases; junction bases not matched to a gene: 5. Germline V gene sequence: CDR1 SGDLS, CDR2 YYNGEE. This CDR3 region has 15 residues.

The chain carries TRBV30 and TRBJ2-1; 12 bases are shared with TRBD2. Germline CDR1 reads GTSNPN; CDR2 reads SVGIG (reference sequence). V trimming: 3 bases; J trimming: 6 bases; junction bases outside the gene matches: 3. This CDR3 contains 14 residues. CDR3: CAWSRLAGANEQFF. CDR3 nucleotide sequence: TGTGCCTGGAGCAGACTAGCGGGAGCCAATGAGCAGTTCTTC.

The chain links TRBV6-5 to TRBJ1-4; D is unclear. The CDR3 sequence is 15 residues long. Germline-derived CDR1 and CDR2 are MNHEY and SVGAGI. V lost 5 bases and J lost 5, with 15 bases in between. In DNA form, the CDR3 reads TGTGCCAGCAGTCCATACCCCGGGTTGAATGAAAAACTGTTTTTT. It yields the protein CASSPYPGLNEKLFF.

The CDR3 coding sequence is TGTGCCAGCAGTACGGGGACAGGGGGCAAGGAGACCCAGTACTTC. Translating it yields CASSTGTGGKETQYF. This rearrangement joins TRBV6-2 or TRBV6-3 to TRBJ2-5; TRBD1 aligns across 12 bases. CDR3 length: 15 residues. V lost 5 bases to trimming and J lost 5 bases; unmatched junction nucleotides: 6. Germline values: CDR1 MNHEY, CDR2 SVGEGT.

The chain uses TRBV6-2 or TRBV6-3 and TRBJ2-5; possible D gene TRBD2, 7 bases. The germline V gene has CDR1 MNHEY and CDR2 SVGEGT. CDR3 length: 14 amino acids. Trimming removed 2 bases from V and 5 bases from J, with 12 bases in between. The CDR3 is CASSYPGGPETQYF. For the CDR3, the DNA is TGTGCCAGCAGTTACCCCGGGGGGCCGGAGACCCAGTACTTC.

J is TRBJ2-1 and V is TRBV5-1; unclear D gene. The CDR3 length is 16 residues. From germline, CDR1 is SGHRS and CDR2 YFSETQ. V was pared by 0 bases and J by 7 bases, with 17 bases between. CDR3 loop: CASSLGPGLATNEQFF. The DNA of the CDR3 is TGCGCCAGCAGCTTGGGGCCGGGTCTTGCTACAAATGAGCAGTTCTTC.

The chain combines TRBV5-1 with TRBJ2-3, with D tentatively TRBD2 (7 bases). The CDR3 spans 15 residues. CDR1 and CDR2 (germline): SGHRS, YFSETQ. The V end was cut by 4 bases, the J end by 4 bases, with 16 bases between. Written as DNA, the CDR3 is TGCGCCAGCAGCCCTCTACGCGGGGGCGCAGATACGCAGTATTTT. Translated: CASSPLRGGADTQYF.

The chain uses TRBV12-3 or TRBV12-4 and TRBJ2-5, with a possible D match to TRBD2 (6 bases). The CDR3 length is 13 residues. Trimming pared 3 bases from V and 5 bases from J, leaving 10 bases between. CDR3 nucleotide sequence: TGTGCCAGCAGTTTCCGCGGAGGGGAGACCCAGTACTTC. As protein: CASSFRGGETQYF.

V gene TRBV10-2 combines with J gene TRBJ2-7; maybe TRBD1 (6 bases). The germline CDR1 and CDR2 sequences are WSHSY and SAAADI. The CDR3 runs 13 residues. Trimming cost V 6 bases and J 3 bases, with 12 bases left between them. The CDR3 nucleotides are TGCGCCAGCAGGGATGGACAGAACTACGAGCAGTACGTC. Amino acid sequence: CASRDGQNYEQYV.

This clone was seen only once. The chain employs TRBV6-5 and TRBJ1-2; the D is unclear. Germline V lookup: CDR1 MNHEY, CDR2 SVGAGI. The CDR3 has 12 amino acids. V gave up 0 bases and J gave up 8 bases, with 7 bases separating them. In DNA, the CDR3 is TGTGCCAGCAGTTACTCGAGCGTAGGCTACACCTTC. Protein sequence: CASSYSSVGYTF.

For the CDR3, the DNA is TGCGCCAGCAGCCGGGGACAGGGGGGAAACACCATATATTTT. Residues: CASSRGQGGNTIYF. The chain is built from TRBV5-1 and TRBJ1-3; 10 positions match TRBD1. Germline lookup yields CDR1 SGHRS and CDR2 YFSETQ. With V trimmed by 4 bases and J by 4 bases, 2 bases remained unmatched. CDR3 size: 14 residues.

The V gene is TRBV7-8, the J gene TRBJ2-5; D is unclear. Germline V gene sequence: CDR1 SGHVS, CDR2 FQNEAQ. With 3 bases removed from V and 0 bases from J, the gap between germline ends came to 8 bases. The CDR3 sequence is 14 residues long. The CDR3 reads CASSLFGYQETQYF. In DNA, the CDR3 is TGTGCCAGCAGCTTGTTCGGGTACCAAGAGACCCAGTACTTC.

V usage is TRBV4-2 and J usage is TRBJ2-7, with 10 positions matching TRBD1. Trimming removed 0 bases from V and 1 base from J; junction bases left unmatched: 6. This CDR3 comprises 17 residues. The germline CDR1 and CDR2 sequences are LGHNA and YNFKEQ. The CDR3 sequence is CASSQEGPGQGSYEQYF. The CDR3 DNA reads as TGTGCCAGCAGCCAAGAGGGCCCGGGACAGGGGTCCTACGAGCAGTACTTC.

In the case of this clone: An end of the junction differs from the germline gene, which may be a read error. The gene calls are TRBV7-7 and TRBJ2-2, with no clear D. The CDR3 spans 14 residues. Per germline, CDR1 SSHAT and CDR2 FNYEAQ (reference sequence). The CDR3, as DNA: TGTGCTAGCAGCTTAGCCCTCGCCGGCGGGGAGCTGTTTTTT. The encoded protein is CASSLALAGGELFF.

The chain carries TRBV30 and TRBJ1-4, with 7 bases identical to TRBD1. The CDR3 sequence is 15 residues long. Germline CDR1 is GTSNPN and CDR2 is SVGIG (reference sequence). Trimming took 2 bases from V and 6 from J; bases not matched to a gene: 9. The CDR3 protein is CAWSLWDRKDEKLFF. The CDR3 coding sequence is TGTGCCTGGAGTCTATGGGACAGAAAAGATGAAAAACTGTTTTTT. The whole variable domain, remainder taken from reference TRBV30 and TRBJ1-4, is SQTIHQWPATLVQPVGSPLSLECTVEGTSNPNLYWYRQAAGRGLQLLFYSVGIGQISSEVPQNLSASRPQDRQFILSSKKLLLSDSGFYLCAWSLWDRKDEKLFFGSGTQLSVL.

The chain is built from TRBV7-8 and TRBJ1-5; 7 bases agree with TRBD1. CDR1 and CDR2 from the germline V gene are SGHVS and FQNEAQ. CDR3 length equals 16 residues. V gave up 1 base and J gave up 4 bases; unmatched junction bases: 7. As DNA, the CDR3 is TGTGCCAGCAGCTTAGGGTCAGGGGGGAGGAATCAGCCCCAGCATTTT. Translated, it gives CASSLGSGGRNQPQHF. The whole variable domain, filled in from reference TRBV7-8 and TRBJ1-5, reads GAGVSQSPRYKVAKRGQDVALRCDPISGHVSLFWYQQALGQGPEFLTYFQNEAQLDKSGLPSDRFFAERPEGSVSTLKIQRTQQEDSAVYLCASSLGSGGRNQPQHFGDGTRLSIL.

The V call is TRBV9, the J call TRBJ2-5; maybe TRBD2 (5 bases). Trimming cost V 4 bases and J 7 bases, with 14 bases left between them. Germline CDR1 and CDR2: SGDLS and YYNGEE. The CDR3 covers 13 residues. The CDR3 DNA reads TGTGCCAGCAGCCCTCGGGATTACGGGACCCAGTACTTC. Residues: CASSPRDYGTQYF.

J is TRBJ2-2 and V is TRBV2; 12 nucleotides align to TRBD1. The CDR3 is made up of 16 amino acids. Germline V gives CDR1 SNHLY, CDR2 FYNNEI. Trimming cost V 6 bases and J 5 bases; bases outside gene matches: 7. CDR3: CASSERDRGRTGELFF. The DNA of the CDR3 is TGTGCCAGCAGCGAGAGGGACAGGGGGCGAACCGGGGAGCTGTTTTTT.

This clone has only a few counts. The V call is TRBV18, the J call TRBJ2-7; D might be TRBD1 (6 bases). The V and J ends lost 2 bases and 4 bases respectively, with 6 bases between them. The germline CDR1 and CDR2 sequences are KGHSH and LQKENI. This CDR3 is built from 12 residues. CDR3 sequence (DNA): TGTGCCAGCTCACCAGGGACATACGAGCAGTACGTC. Residues: CASSPGTYEQYV.

The chain uses TRBV11-2 and TRBJ1-1; D uncertain. Germline CDR1 and CDR2: SGHAT and FQNNGV. The CDR3 covers 13 residues. V shed 3 bases and J shed 1 base, with 6 bases lying between them. CDR3: CASSFPGNTEAFF. CDR3 bases: TGTGCCAGCAGCTTTCCAGGGAACACTGAAGCTTTCTTT.